Below are 29 T cell receptor beta chains sequenced from a single sample in a study of blood T cell repertoires in COVID-19. This table comes from immunoSEQ multiplex PCR, and its TCRdb copy is limited to in-frame clones, with some not included. The data show some 200,000 clones, with approximately 82% seen just once and 9.7% held by the top ten. Input material: peripheral blood. The receptor source for this set is a man in his forties or fifties with active or convalescent COVID-19.

V usage is TRBV29-1 and J usage is TRBJ1-1; D is uncertain. CDR3 length: 13 residues. Germline CDR1 is SQVTM and CDR2 is ANQGSEA. The ends were cut back, 4 bases at V and 0 bases at J, with 9 bases in the middle. The CDR3: CSVVFRLNTEAFF. CDR3 DNA: TGCAGCGTTGTCTTCAGATTGAACACTGAAGCTTTCTTT.

The chain has TRBV27 and TRBJ1-1; D is undetermined. CDR3 size: 13 residues. Deletions cut 4 bases from V and 1 base from J, with 7 bases between. In germline, CDR1 is MNHEY, CDR2 SMNVEV (reference sequence). The CDR3 protein is CASSSTPNTEAFF. CDR3 sequence (DNA): TGTGCCAGCAGTTCGACACCGAACACTGAAGCTTTCTTT.

The chain joins TRBV7-9 to TRBJ2-2, with 9 bases that match TRBD1. Germline CDR1 reads SEHNR; CDR2 reads FQNEAQ (reference sequence). V was pared by 5 bases and J by 6 bases, with 10 bases of the junction left unmatched. The CDR3 has 16 residues. CDR3 nucleotide sequence: TGTGCCAGCAGCGTGGGACAGGGCGACGGATCCGGGGAGCTGTTTTTT. This encodes CASSVGQGDGSGELFF.

The chain employs TRBV19 and TRBJ2-2; a possible D gene is TRBD2 (6 bases). The V gene lost 6 bases and the J gene lost 5 bases, with 10 bases spanning the gap. The CDR3 runs to 13 residues. Germline CDR1 is LNHDA and CDR2 is SQIVND (reference sequence). The CDR3 nucleotides are TGTGCCAGTAGATGGGGGGTTACCGGGGAGCTGTTTTTT. Residues: CASRWGVTGELFF.

The chain recombines TRBV9 with TRBJ1-2, with 7 bases aligning to TRBD1. This CDR3 has 15 amino acids. With V trimmed by 6 bases and J by 4 bases, 12 bases remained unmatched. Germline loops: CDR1 SGDLS, CDR2 YYNGEE. Here the CDR3 DNA reads TGTGCCAGCAACCCTCAGGGGGATCCTTTCTATGGCTACACCTTC. The encoded protein is CASNPQGDPFYGYTF.

A few counts support this clone. The V call is TRBV28, the J call TRBJ1-4, with 8 bases matching TRBD1. Per the germline V gene, CDR1 is MDHEN and CDR2 is SYDVKM. J was trimmed by 3 bases and V by 1 base; bases with no gene match: 4. The CDR3 sequence is 16 residues long. Here the CDR3 reads CASSLSSTGANEKLFF. The CDR3 DNA reads as TGTGCCAGCAGTTTATCGTCGACAGGGGCTAATGAAAAACTGTTTTTT.

The CDR3 region is CASSEFGLAYEQYF. The CDR3 region has the DNA TGTGCCAGCAGTGAATTCGGCCTAGCCTACGAGCAGTACTTC. The J gene is TRBJ2-7, the V gene TRBV6-1, with D hard to call. This CDR3 comprises 14 residues. Germline CDR1 MNHNS, CDR2 SASEGT. V was pared by 2 bases and J by 2 bases, with 10 bases between.

The CDR3 reads CASSVGRTGVFVTDTQYF. The CDR3 DNA is TGTGCCAGCAGCGTAGGTAGGACAGGGGTCTTTGTGACAGATACGCAGTATTTT. The rearrangement links TRBV9 to TRBJ2-3; 9 bases line up with TRBD1. The trim removed 0 bases at V and 3 bases at J, leaving 11 bases unmatched. Germline lookup yields CDR1 SGDLS and CDR2 YYNGEE. The CDR3 totals 18 residues.

The chain recombines TRBV3-1 (or the pseudogene TRBV3-2) with TRBJ1-2; a weak D match, TRBD1 (5 bases). V lost 0 bases, J lost 3 bases, and 14 bases lay in between. The CDR3 totals 16 residues. From germline, CDR1 is LGHDT and CDR2 YNNKEL (reference sequence). The CDR3 reads CASSQDPGGGDYGYTF. The DNA of the CDR3 is TGTGCCAGCAGCCAAGATCCTGGTGGAGGGGACTATGGCTACACCTTC.

The chain carries TRBV7-2 and TRBJ2-1; 10 nucleotides line up with TRBD1. Germline values: CDR1 SGHTA, CDR2 FQGNSA. There are 16 residues in the CDR3. Trimming took 8 bases from V and 8 from J; bases not matched to a gene: 15. CDR3 in DNA: TGTGCCAGCTTTTCGGGGCGGGACAGGGGTAAGGATGAGCAGTTCTTC. Its translation is CASFSGRDRGKDEQFF. The whole variable domain, filled in from reference TRBV7-2 and TRBJ2-1, reads GAGVSQSPSNKVTEKGKDVELRCDPISGHTALYWYRQSLGQGLEFLIYFQGNSAPDKSGLPSDRFSAERTGGSVSTLTIQRTQQEDSAVYLCASFSGRDRGKDEQFFGPGTRLTVL.

V and J are TRBV7-2 and TRBJ1-1; 9 bases match TRBD1. CDR3 size: 15 residues. The V gene end was trimmed by 5 bases and the J gene end by 1 base; junction bases not matched to a gene: 5. In germline, CDR1 is SGHTA, CDR2 FQGNSA. In DNA form, the CDR3 reads TGTGCCAGCAGCGCCCCGGGACAGGGGAACACTGAAGCTTTCTTT. It translates to CASSAPGQGNTEAFF.

The rearrangement links TRBV15 to TRBJ2-7; TRBD2 is a possible D gene (5 bases). From germline, CDR1 is LNHNV and CDR2 YYDKDF (reference sequence). This CDR3 comprises 13 residues. The ends were cut back, 4 bases at V and 5 bases at J, with 12 bases in the middle. The CDR3 reads CATSTRGLHEQYF. DNA for the CDR3: TGTGCCACCAGCACCCGGGGTCTCCACGAGCAGTACTTC. Variable domain in full (rest from reference TRBV15 and TRBJ2-7): DAMVIQNPRYQVTQFGKPVTLSCSQTLNHNVMYWYQQKSSQAPKLLFHYYDKDFNNEADTPDNFQSRRPNTSFCFLDIRSPGLGDTAMYLCATSTRGLHEQYFGPGTRLTVT.

The V gene is TRBV7-2, the J gene TRBJ2-7, with D perhaps matching TRBD1 (6 bases). Germline lookup yields CDR1 SGHTA and CDR2 FQGNSA. The CDR3 sequence is 15 residues long. The V end lost 2 bases, the J end lost 0 bases, and 11 bases lay between the germline ends. This CDR3 reads CASSLTSGVSYEQYF. The CDR3 bases are TGTGCCAGCAGCTTAACATCAGGGGTCTCCTACGAGCAGTACTTC.

The chain recombines TRBV27 with TRBJ1-6, with a tentative D call TRBD1 (5 bases). Trimming left V 0 bases short and J 9 bases short, with 12 bases between. Germline V gene sequence: CDR1 MNHEY, CDR2 SMNVEV (reference sequence). The CDR3 is made up of 15 amino acids. Here the CDR3 DNA reads TGTGCCAGCAGTTTATCCCAGGGTCCAGGTTCACCCCTCCACTTT. Its translation: CASSLSQGPGSPLHF.

V is TRBV6-2 or TRBV6-3 and J is TRBJ1-5; 7 nucleotides match TRBD1. CDR1 is MNHEY, CDR2 SVGEGT, per germline. Trimming at V came to 3 bases and at J to 8 bases, leaving 7 bases not matched to a gene. The CDR3 covers 14 residues. CDR3 DNA: TGTGCCAGCAGTTATACAGGGGTCAAAGAGCCCCAGCATTTT. Protein product: CASSYTGVKEPQHF.

In the case of this clone: The sample has other DNA sequences that encode this CDR3 too. The CDR3 DNA reads TGTGCTAGTGGTCCCGACAGGGGGCAGGCTTTCTTT. This translates into CASGPDRGQAFF. The genes are TRBV12-5 and TRBJ1-1; TRBD1 agrees at 10 bases. With 5 bases clipped from V and 11 bases from J, the junction kept 5 bases outside the gene matches. CDR3 length equals 12 residues. Germline CDR1 and CDR2: LGHNT and FRNRAP.

To note about this clone: One end of the junction does not line up with germline, which may come from a read error. The chain employs TRBV4-2 and TRBJ2-1, with 11 bases lining up with TRBD2. CDR1 and CDR2 (germline): LGHNA, YNFKEQ. The CDR3 length is 16 residues. CDR3 amino acids: CASSHGLGTSGPRRIF. CDR3 DNA: TGTGCCAGCAGCCACGGCCTAGGGACTAGCGGACCAAGGCGGATCTTC.

The rearrangement joins TRBV10-3 to TRBJ2-1; D unresolved. Germline values: CDR1 ENHRY, CDR2 SYGVKD. The V and J ends lost 0 bases and 12 bases respectively, with 9 bases between them. The CDR3 runs 12 residues. CDR3 protein: CAISESPSRQFF. CDR3 nucleotides: TGTGCCATCAGTGAGTCTCCCTCGAGGCAGTTCTTC.

The chain joins TRBV4-1 to TRBJ2-5, with D maybe TRBD2 (7 bases). This CDR3 spans 15 amino acids. V shed 7 bases and J shed 2 bases, with 17 bases lying between them. Germline values: CDR1 MGHRA, CDR2 YSYEKL. The CDR3 reads CASTASGGAQETQYF. CDR3 bases: TGCGCCAGCACCGCTAGTGGGGGGGCACAAGAGACCCAGTACTTC.

This chain uses TRBV18 with TRBJ1-1, with D possibly matching TRBD1 (5 bases). The CDR3 totals 13 residues. Per germline, CDR1 KGHSH and CDR2 LQKENI. Between the trimmed V and J ends, which lost 5 bases and 1 base, there was a span of 8 bases. The CDR3: CASSTQGNTEAFF. DNA of the CDR3: TGTGCCAGCTCAACCCAGGGGAACACTGAAGCTTTCTTT.

The genes are TRBV10-3 and TRBJ2-1, with D perhaps matching TRBD2 (5 bases). V was clipped by 7 bases and J by 12 bases, with 19 bases between them. The CDR3 runs to 13 residues. From germline, CDR1 is ENHRY and CDR2 SYGVKD. CDR3 residues: CAITAVNGEGQFF. Here the CDR3 DNA reads TGTGCCATCACAGCAGTAAACGGTGAGGGGCAGTTCTTC.

This chain links TRBV6-2 or TRBV6-3 with TRBJ1-2; a weak D match, TRBD1 (5 bases). Germline values: CDR1 MNHEY, CDR2 SVGEGT. CDR3 length equals 15 residues. V was pared by 0 bases and J by 4 bases, with 12 bases between. The CDR3 DNA follows: TGTGCCAGCAGTTACTCGTGGGGCCTTGGCTATGGCTACACCTTC. This translates into CASSYSWGLGYGYTF.

This clone was seen a single time. The genes are TRBV9 and TRBJ2-3, with D possibly being TRBD2 (7 bases). Trimming took 3 bases from V and 1 from J, leaving 18 bases between them. This CDR3 has 17 residues. Germline V CDR1 and CDR2: SGDLS, YYNGEE. The CDR3 nucleotides are TGTGCCAGCAGCGCTTCCCTGGGGGGGGCGGGCACAGATACGCAGTATTTT. Protein: CASSASLGGAGTDTQYF.

The chain joins TRBV19 to TRBJ1-5; D not resolved. Trimming removed 3 bases at V and 0 bases at J, with 18 bases between. Germline CDR1 and CDR2: LNHDA and SQIVND (reference sequence). This CDR3 contains 18 residues. CDR3 region: CASSMAGRGSISNQPQHF. CDR3 DNA sequence: TGTGCCAGTAGTATGGCCGGACGGGGATCTATTAGCAATCAGCCCCAGCATTTT. The full variable domain, rest sourced from reference TRBV19 and TRBJ1-5, is DGGITQSPKYLFRKEGQNVTLSCEQNLNHDAMYWYRQDPGQGLRLIYYSQIVNDFQKGDIAEGYSVSREKKESFPLTVTSAQKNPTAFYLCASSMAGRGSISNQPQHFGDGTRLSIL.

The chain is built from TRBV19 and TRBJ1-2; 11 bases agree with TRBD1. V was pared by 6 bases and J by 7 bases, with 13 bases of the junction left unmatched. CDR1 is LNHDA and CDR2 is SQIVND in the germline V gene (reference sequence). This CDR3 is 16 amino acids long. CDR3 residues: CASRRTGGVLATGYTF. Written as DNA, the CDR3 is TGTGCCAGTAGGAGGACAGGGGGCGTTCTGGCTACTGGCTACACCTTC.

The CDR3 coding sequence is TGCGCCAGCAGCCAAGTGGCAGGTACGGACACCGGGGAGCTGTTTTTT. Translated: CASSQVAGTDTGELFF. This chain joins TRBV4-3 and TRBJ2-2; D gene uncertain. V gave up 1 base and J gave up 3 bases, with 12 bases separating them. Germline V lookup: CDR1 LGHNA, CDR2 YSLEER. The CDR3 loop spans 16 amino acids.

This clone was counted a single time. The chain has TRBV2 and TRBJ2-5; 9 positions match TRBD2. V was pared by 10 bases and J by 5 bases, with 11 bases of the junction left unmatched. The length of the CDR3 is 14 residues. The germline V gene has CDR1 SNHLY and CDR2 FYNNEI. The CDR3 loop is CAIRRRGGRETQYF. As DNA, the CDR3 is TGTGCCATTCGTCGGCGGGGGGGCAGGGAGACCCAGTACTTC.

The V gene is TRBV15, the J gene TRBJ2-1, with a possible D match to TRBD1 (6 bases). The ends were cut back, 8 bases at V and 9 bases at J, with 23 bases in the middle. The CDR3 loop spans 15 amino acids. CDR1 is LNHNV and CDR2 is YYDKDF in the germline V gene (reference sequence). CDR3 loop: CATRQNKGVYGEQFF. For the CDR3, the DNA is TGTGCCACCCGACAGAATAAGGGGGTCTACGGTGAGCAGTTCTTC.

V and J are TRBV2 and TRBJ1-3; D perhaps matches TRBD1 (5 bases). The CDR3 is 17 amino acids. Germline V CDR1 and CDR2: SNHLY, FYNNEI. The V end was cut by 0 bases, the J end by 2 bases, with 14 bases between. This CDR3 reads CASSEAWGGLAGNTIYF. As DNA, the CDR3 is TGTGCCAGCAGTGAAGCATGGGGGGGACTTGCTGGAAACACCATATATTTT.